This entry lists 7 T cell receptor beta chains sequenced from one sample in a study of blood T cell repertoires in COVID-19. Repertoires were generated with immunoSEQ multiplex PCR, while TCRdb's copy carries only in-frame clones and drops some. There are approximately 100,000 clones in the sample; around 90% occur only once, and approximately 5.1% lies in the top ten. Input material: peripheral blood. The receptors shown here come from a human donor in a cohort sampled during active COVID-19.

The CDR3 reads CASSKTGGKANEKLFF. The CDR3 region has the DNA TGTGCCAGCAGCAAGACAGGGGGAAAGGCTAATGAAAAACTGTTTTTT. This chain connects TRBV7-9 to TRBJ1-4; 9 positions match TRBD1. The length of the CDR3 is 16 residues. J was trimmed by 3 bases and V by 5 bases; bases with no gene match: 7. Germline V gene data show CDR1 as SEHNR and CDR2 as FQNEAQ (reference sequence).

The chain combines TRBV5-4 with TRBJ1-4, with 8 bases fitting TRBD1. The CDR3 has 18 amino acids. V was pared by 5 bases and J by 7 bases, with 19 bases of the junction left unmatched. Germline V gene sequence: CDR1 SGHNT, CDR2 YYREEE (reference sequence). The CDR3 sequence is CASSPFLVRQGASEKLFF. CDR3 DNA: TGTGCCAGCAGTCCCTTCTTGGTTCGGCAGGGGGCGAGTGAAAAACTGTTTTTT.

This clone was detected once. The CDR3 region is CASSQGDRGYGYTF. CDR3 nucleotide sequence: TGTGCCAGCAGCCAAGGGGACAGGGGCTATGGCTACACCTTC. The genes are TRBV9 and TRBJ1-2; TRBD1 matches at 10 bases. Germline loops: CDR1 SGDLS, CDR2 YYNGEE. The CDR3 spans 14 residues. V lost 4 bases to trimming and J lost 4 bases; unmatched junction nucleotides: 4.

The genes are TRBV27 and TRBJ1-2; 7 positions agree with TRBD1. J lost 3 bases, V lost 4 bases, and 2 bases had no gene match. This CDR3 region has 13 residues. Germline CDR1 MNHEY, CDR2 SMNVEV (reference sequence). In DNA, the CDR3 is TGTGCCAGCAGTTACACAGGGGACTATGGCTACACCTTC. Translation: CASSYTGDYGYTF.

V is TRBV6-2 or TRBV6-3 and J is TRBJ1-5; 9 bases map to TRBD1. V lost 7 bases and J lost 6; bases outside the gene matches: 10. Per germline, CDR1 MNHEY and CDR2 SVGEGT. The CDR3 is made up of 15 amino acids. The CDR3 protein is CASIPGQGFSQPQHF. The CDR3 DNA follows: TGTGCCAGCATCCCGGGACAGGGTTTTAGTCAGCCCCAGCATTTT.

This clone was recorded at least ten times. The chain employs TRBV27 and TRBJ1-6; 10 positions agree with TRBD1. The V and J ends lost 8 bases and 9 bases, in that order; junction bases with no gene match: 7. There are 14 residues in the CDR3. Germline V gives CDR1 MNHEY, CDR2 SMNVEV (reference sequence). The CDR3 bases are TGTGCCAGCGGAGACAGGGGGCACGTTTCACCCCTCCACTTT. It is translated as CASGDRGHVSPLHF.

This CDR3 is CASSLEGGRGRTGELFF. The CDR3, as DNA: TGTGCCAGCAGCTTAGAGGGTGGCAGGGGAAGAACCGGGGAGCTGTTTTTT. The chain recombines TRBV11-2 with TRBJ2-2, with D possibly TRBD1 on 6 matching bases. The CDR3 sequence is 17 residues long. CDR1 and CDR2 from the germline V gene are SGHAT and FQNNGV. V shed 0 bases and J shed 5 bases, with 16 bases lying between them.